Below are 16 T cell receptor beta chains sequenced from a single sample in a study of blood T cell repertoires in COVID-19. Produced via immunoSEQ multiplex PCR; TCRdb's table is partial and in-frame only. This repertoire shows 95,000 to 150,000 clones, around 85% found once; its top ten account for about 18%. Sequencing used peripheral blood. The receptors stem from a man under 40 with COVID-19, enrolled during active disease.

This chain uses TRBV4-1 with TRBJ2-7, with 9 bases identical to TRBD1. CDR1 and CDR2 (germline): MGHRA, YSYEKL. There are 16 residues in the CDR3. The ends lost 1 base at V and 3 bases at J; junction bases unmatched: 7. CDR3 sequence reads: CASSQGSGTGIYEQYF. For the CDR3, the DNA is TGCGCCAGCAGCCAAGGGTCGGGGACAGGGATCTACGAGCAGTACTTC.

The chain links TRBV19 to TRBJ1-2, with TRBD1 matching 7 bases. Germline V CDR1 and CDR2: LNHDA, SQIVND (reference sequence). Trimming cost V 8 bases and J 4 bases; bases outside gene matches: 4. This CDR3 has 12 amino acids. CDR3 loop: CASSQGIYGYTF. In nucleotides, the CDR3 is TGTGCCAGTTCACAGGGGATCTATGGCTACACCTTC.

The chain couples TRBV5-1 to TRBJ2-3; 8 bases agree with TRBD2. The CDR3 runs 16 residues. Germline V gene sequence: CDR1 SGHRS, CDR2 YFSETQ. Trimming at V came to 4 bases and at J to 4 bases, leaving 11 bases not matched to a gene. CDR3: CASSRGYSGIADTQYF. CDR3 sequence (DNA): TGCGCCAGCAGCCGCGGGTATAGCGGGATTGCAGATACGCAGTATTTT.

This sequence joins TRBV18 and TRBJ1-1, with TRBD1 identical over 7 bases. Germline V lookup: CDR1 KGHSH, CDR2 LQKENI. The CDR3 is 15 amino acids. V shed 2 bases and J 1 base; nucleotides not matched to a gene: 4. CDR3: CASSPSTGKNTEAFF. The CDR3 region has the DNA TGTGCCAGCTCACCATCGACAGGGAAGAACACTGAAGCTTTCTTT.

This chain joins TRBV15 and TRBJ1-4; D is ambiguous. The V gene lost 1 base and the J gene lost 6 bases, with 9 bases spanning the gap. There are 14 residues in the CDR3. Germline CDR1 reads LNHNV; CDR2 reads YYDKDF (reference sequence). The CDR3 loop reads CATSRGRDDEKLFF. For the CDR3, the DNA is TGTGCCACCAGCAGAGGGAGAGATGATGAAAAACTGTTTTTT.

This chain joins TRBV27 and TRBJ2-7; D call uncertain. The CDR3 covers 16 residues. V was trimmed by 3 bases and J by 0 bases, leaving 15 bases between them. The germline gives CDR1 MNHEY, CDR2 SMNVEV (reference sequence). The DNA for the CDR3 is TGTGCCAGCAGTTTTCAATATCTGGCCAGCTCCTACGAGCAGTACTTC. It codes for CASSFQYLASSYEQYF.

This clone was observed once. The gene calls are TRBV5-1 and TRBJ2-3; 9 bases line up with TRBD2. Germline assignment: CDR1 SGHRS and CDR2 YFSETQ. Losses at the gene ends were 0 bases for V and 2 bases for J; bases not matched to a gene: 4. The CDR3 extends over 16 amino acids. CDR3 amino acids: CASSLVAGGPTDTQYF. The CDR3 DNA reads TGCGCCAGCAGCTTGGTGGCGGGAGGGCCCACAGATACGCAGTATTTT.

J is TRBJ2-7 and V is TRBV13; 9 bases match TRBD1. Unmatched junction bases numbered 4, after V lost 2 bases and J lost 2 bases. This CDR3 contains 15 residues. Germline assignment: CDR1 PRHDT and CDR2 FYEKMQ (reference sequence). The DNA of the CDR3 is TGTGCCAGCAGCTTATTCGGGACAGGGCCCTACGAGCAGTACTTC. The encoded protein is CASSLFGTGPYEQYF.

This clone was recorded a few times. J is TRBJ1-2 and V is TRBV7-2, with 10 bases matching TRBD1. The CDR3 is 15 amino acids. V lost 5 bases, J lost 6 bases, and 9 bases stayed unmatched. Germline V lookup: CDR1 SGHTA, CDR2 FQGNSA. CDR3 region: CASSIFRTGGDGYTF. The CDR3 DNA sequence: TGTGCCAGCAGCATCTTCAGGACAGGGGGGGATGGCTACACCTTC.

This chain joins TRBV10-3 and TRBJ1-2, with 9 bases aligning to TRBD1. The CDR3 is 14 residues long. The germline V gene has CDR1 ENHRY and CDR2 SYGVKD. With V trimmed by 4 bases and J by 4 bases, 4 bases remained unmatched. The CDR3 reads CAISGDRAGYGYTF. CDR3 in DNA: TGTGCCATCAGTGGGGACAGGGCGGGCTATGGCTACACCTTC.

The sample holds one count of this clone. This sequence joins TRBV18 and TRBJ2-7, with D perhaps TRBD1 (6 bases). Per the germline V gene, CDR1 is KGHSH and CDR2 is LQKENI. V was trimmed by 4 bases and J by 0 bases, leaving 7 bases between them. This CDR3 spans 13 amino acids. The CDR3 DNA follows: TGTGCCAGCTCACGACAGGCCTCCTACGAGCAGTACTTC. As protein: CASSRQASYEQYF.

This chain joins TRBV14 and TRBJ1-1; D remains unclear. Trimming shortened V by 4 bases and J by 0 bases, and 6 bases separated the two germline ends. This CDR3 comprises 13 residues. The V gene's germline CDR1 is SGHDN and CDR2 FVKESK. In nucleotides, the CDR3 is TGTGCCAGCAGCCCCCGGTTGAACACTGAAGCTTTCTTT. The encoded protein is CASSPRLNTEAFF.

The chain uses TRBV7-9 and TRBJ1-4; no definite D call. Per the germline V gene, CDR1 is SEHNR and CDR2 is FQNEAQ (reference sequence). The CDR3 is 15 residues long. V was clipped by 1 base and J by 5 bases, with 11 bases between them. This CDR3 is CASSLDGDLNEKLFF. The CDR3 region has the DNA TGTGCCAGCAGCTTAGACGGGGATCTAAATGAAAAACTGTTTTTT.

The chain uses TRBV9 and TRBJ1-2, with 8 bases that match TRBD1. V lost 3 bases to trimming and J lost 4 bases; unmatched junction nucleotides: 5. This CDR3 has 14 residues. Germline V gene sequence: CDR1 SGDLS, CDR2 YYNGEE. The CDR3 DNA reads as TGTGCCAGCAGCGGGGCGCAGGGGGCCTATGGCTACACCTTC. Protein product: CASSGAQGAYGYTF.

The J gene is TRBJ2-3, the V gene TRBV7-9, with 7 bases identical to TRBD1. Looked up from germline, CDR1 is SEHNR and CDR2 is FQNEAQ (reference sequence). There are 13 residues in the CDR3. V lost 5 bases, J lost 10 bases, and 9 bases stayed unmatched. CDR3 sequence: CASSGNTGDSQYF. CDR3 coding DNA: TGTGCCAGCAGCGGCAATACAGGGGATTCGCAGTATTTT.

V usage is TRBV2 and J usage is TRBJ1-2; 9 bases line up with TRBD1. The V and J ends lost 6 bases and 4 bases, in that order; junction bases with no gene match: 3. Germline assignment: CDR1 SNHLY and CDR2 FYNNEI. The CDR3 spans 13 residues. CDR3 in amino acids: CASSGQGSYGYTF. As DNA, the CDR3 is TGTGCCAGCAGCGGACAGGGGAGCTATGGCTACACCTTC.